Listed below are T cell receptor beta chains from one sample, sequenced in a study of shared clonotypes between healthy human individuals. Here immunoSEQ multiplex PCR was the method, and the copy in TCRdb shows in-frame clones only, minus some. The repertoire holds 530,000 or so clones, with roughly 85% as singletons. Input material: PBMCs. The receptors originated from a woman between 40 and 55 years old in good health. Some clones in this sample may be carry-over from other donors' samples. The CDR3 runs from the conserved cysteine through the conserved F or W. A D gene is named only where the DNA matches it firmly. A clone size is listed for some rows: how often the clone was seen (once, few, many), or a class if it is expanded.

V gene,clone size,D gene,J gene,CDR3 protein,CDR3 DNA
TRBV7-2,NA,TRBD2,TRBJ2-1,CASSSTSGQQFF,TGTGCCAGCAGCTCAACTAGCGGGCAGCAGTTCTTC
TRBV7-9,NA,NA,TRBJ2-5,CASSENGGGETQYF,TGTGCCAGCAGCGAAAATGGGGGCGGAGAGACCCAGTACTTC
TRBV5-8,many,TRBD2,TRBJ2-3,CASSLLAGITSTDTQYF,TGTGCCAGCAGCTTACTAGCGGGCATTACTAGCACAGATACGCAGTATTTT
TRBV5-5,NA,TRBD2,TRBJ2-3,CASSFIGLAGAADTQYF,TGTGCCAGCAGCTTTATCGGACTAGCGGGAGCCGCAGATACGCAGTATTTT
TRBV7-2,NA,NA,TRBJ1-1,CASSARRGAEAFF,TGTGCCAGCAGCGCCCGCAGGGGAGCTGAAGCTTTCTTT
TRBV28,NA,TRBD2,TRBJ2-7,CASSLPTTSGRAEQYF,TGTGCCAGCAGTTTACCGACGACTAGCGGGAGGGCCGAGCAGTACTTC
TRBV6-1,NA,NA,TRBJ2-2,CASSEPGSRAGELFF,TGTGCCAGCAGTGAACCAGGGTCAAGGGCCGGGGAGCTGTTTTTT
TRBV28,NA,TRBD1,TRBJ2-7,CASSSLGTANHYEQYF,TGTGCCAGCAGTAGCTTGGGGACAGCAAATCACTACGAGCAGTACTTC
TRBV6-6,NA,NA,TRBJ2-7,CASSTAGEQYF,TGTGCCAGCAGTACCGCGGGAGAGCAGTACTTC
TRBV2,few,NA,TRBJ1-4,CASRAVSGEKLFF,TGTGCCAGCAGGGCAGTTTCGGGAGAAAAACTGTTTTTT
TRBV7-9,NA,NA,TRBJ2-1,CASSLVGSPTNEQFF,TGTGCCAGCAGCTTAGTAGGTAGCCCCACCAATGAGCAGTTCTTC
TRBV6-5,NA,NA,TRBJ1-2,CASRNPVIGYTF,TGTGCCAGCAGAAATCCCGTTATTGGCTACACCTTC
TRBV6-1,NA,NA,TRBJ2-2,CAAGRQGLTGELFF,TGTGCCGCGGGACGACAGGGTCTAACCGGGGAGCTGTTTTTT
TRBV18,once,NA,TRBJ1-3,CASSPPVASGNTIYF,TGTGCCAGCTCACCTCCGGTAGCCTCTGGAAACACCATATATTTT
TRBV18,NA,NA,TRBJ1-1,CASSPGQTEAFF,TGTGCCAGCTCACCCGGTCAAACTGAAGCTTTCTTT
TRBV15,NA,TRBD1,TRBJ2-7,CATSLGQGSYEQYF,TGTGCCACCAGCCTAGGACAGGGCTCCTACGAGCAGTACTTC
TRBV2,few,TRBD1,TRBJ2-7,CASRGGTGTGNEQYF,TGTGCCAGCAGGGGAGGGACAGGGACTGGTAACGAGCAGTACTTC
TRBV7-2,NA,NA,TRBJ2-1,CASSLMRESTEQFF,TGTGCCAGCAGCTTAATGAGGGAGAGTACTGAGCAGTTCTTC
TRBV6-4,NA,NA,TRBJ2-2,CASSDSIRENTGELFF,TGTGCCAGCAGTGACTCGATCAGGGAGAACACCGGGGAGCTGTTTTTT
TRBV2,NA,TRBD2,TRBJ2-7,CASNALAGVLEQYF,TGTGCCAGCAATGCTCTAGCGGGAGTACTCGAGCAGTACTTC
TRBV5-8,NA,TRBD1,TRBJ1-2,CASSLAGELQGAKGYTF,TGTGCCAGCAGCTTGGCGGGGGAGCTCCAGGGGGCGAAAGGCTACACCTTC
TRBV6-5,NA,TRBD1,TRBJ1-2,CASRSDRVYGYTF,TGTGCCAGCAGATCGGACAGGGTCTATGGCTACACCTTC
TRBV27,NA,TRBD2,TRBJ2-7,CASSFKVLAGGPYEQYF,TGTGCCAGCTCTTTTAAGGTACTAGCGGGAGGGCCGTACGAGCAGTACTTC
TRBV4-1,NA,TRBD1,TRBJ2-7,CASSQFPGQGYEQYF,TGCGCCAGCAGCCAATTTCCGGGACAGGGCTACGAGCAGTACTTC
TRBV28,few,NA,TRBJ1-6,CASSLGRGWNSPLHF,TGTGCCAGCAGTTTAGGGAGGGGTTGGAATTCACCCCTCCACTTT
TRBV7-8,NA,TRBD2,TRBJ2-5,CASSTLAEGGTQYF,TGTGCCAGCAGCACACTAGCGGAGGGAGGGACCCAGTACTTC
TRBV6-6,NA,NA,TRBJ1-4,CASRPDRGTNEKLFF,TGTGCCAGCAGACCTGACCGGGGTACTAATGAAAAACTGTTTTTT
TRBV6-1,NA,TRBD2,TRBJ2-7,CASTWTSGGYEQYF,TGTGCCAGCACCTGGACTAGCGGTGGGTACGAGCAGTACTTC
TRBV7-2,once,TRBD1,TRBJ1-1,CASSPLPGQGGEAFF,TGTGCCAGCAGTCCTCTTCCGGGACAGGGCGGTGAAGCTTTCTTT
TRBV11-2,NA,NA,TRBJ2-3,CASSPSGGGAQDTQYF,TGTGCCAGCAGCCCATCAGGTGGGGGGGCCCAAGATACGCAGTATTTT
TRBV5-1,NA,NA,TRBJ1-5,CASSAGGIDQPQHF,TGCGCCAGCAGCGCGGGTGGAATAGATCAGCCCCAGCATTTT
TRBV19,NA,NA,TRBJ2-7,CASSIEAGAYEQYF,TGTGCCAGTAGTATAGAAGCAGGGGCCTACGAGCAGTACTTC
TRBV21-1,NA,NA,TRBJ2-2,CASSKGRPNTGELFF,TGTGCCAGCAGCAAGGGTCGTCCGAACACCGGGGAGCTGTTTTTT
TRBV7-9,NA,NA,TRBJ1-2,CASSLAGEETF,TGTGCCAGCAGCTTAGCCGGGGAGGAAACCTTC
TRBV18,once,NA,TRBJ2-2,CASSPDRNTGELFF,TGTGCCAGCTCACCAGACAGGAACACCGGGGAGCTGTTTTTT
TRBV2,NA,TRBD2,TRBJ2-3,CASSEARLAGRTDTQYF,TGTGCCAGCAGTGAAGCGCGGCTAGCGGGACGCACAGATACGCAGTATTTT
TRBV28,NA,NA,TRBJ1-5,CASSFPGYLGNQPQHF,TGTGCCAGCAGTTTCCCCGGATATTTGGGCAATCAGCCCCAGCATTTT
TRBV7-9,few,NA,TRBJ2-5,CASSLVGETQYF,TGTGCCAGCAGCTTAGTCGGGGAGACCCAGTACTTC
TRBV27,NA,TRBD2,TRBJ2-5,CASSRSGAARETQYF,TGTGCCAGCAGTAGAAGCGGGGCTGCCCGGGAGACCCAGTACTTC
TRBV4-1,NA,TRBD2,TRBJ2-5,CASSQGLAGEETQYF,TGCGCCAGCAGCCAGGGACTAGCGGGAGAGGAGACCCAGTACTTC
TRBV7-8,once,TRBD1,TRBJ2-7,CASSPGQGYEQYF,TGCGCCAGCAGCCCCGGACAGGGCTACGAGCAGTACTTC
TRBV10-3,few,TRBD1,TRBJ2-7,CAISGQGVEQYF,TGTGCCATCAGTGGACAGGGGGTTGAGCAGTACTTC
TRBV28,NA,NA,TRBJ1-2,CASSLRDSIYGYTF,TGTGCCAGCAGTTTGAGGGACTCAATCTATGGCTACACCTTC
TRBV6-6,NA,NA,TRBJ1-5,CASSLDRPNQPQHF,TGTGCCAGCAGCCTCGACAGACCGAATCAGCCCCAGCATTTT
TRBV5-1,NA,TRBD1,TRBJ2-5,CASSLEGTGEETQYF,TGCGCCAGCAGCTTGGAGGGGACAGGGGAAGAGACCCAGTACTTC
TRBV30,once,TRBD2,TRBJ2-7,CAWSHGLAGGYGEQYF,TGTGCCTGGAGTCACGGACTAGCGGGAGGGTACGGCGAGCAGTACTTC
TRBV10-3,NA,TRBD2,TRBJ2-7,CAIRGTSGTYEQYF,TGTGCCATCAGGGGGACTAGCGGAACCTACGAGCAGTACTTC
TRBV5-6,many,NA,TRBJ1-2,CASSLTNYGYTF,TGTGCCAGCAGCCTAACGAACTATGGCTACACCTTC
TRBV5-5,NA,NA,TRBJ1-2,CASSLETIYGYTF,TGTGCCAGCAGCCTGGAAACTATCTATGGCTACACCTTC
TRBV13,once,NA,TRBJ2-7,CASSLGHLAGSYEQYF,TGTGCCAGCAGCTTAGGCCACCTTGCGGGCTCCTACGAGCAGTACTTC
TRBV19,once,TRBD2,TRBJ2-5,CASSLSSGQETQYF,TGTGCCAGTAGTTTGTCTAGCGGGCAAGAGACCCAGTACTTC
TRBV2,NA,NA,TRBJ2-2,CASSDLKGNTGELFF,TGTGCCAGCAGTGATTTGAAGGGGAACACCGGGGAGCTGTTTTTT
TRBV6-6,NA,TRBD1,TRBJ1-1,CASSYSGTGGTEAFF,TGTGCCAGCAGTTATTCCGGGACAGGGGGGACTGAAGCTTTCTTT
TRBV5-4,NA,NA,TRBJ2-5,CASSPGAQETQYF,TGTGCCAGCAGCCCCGGGGCTCAAGAGACCCAGTACTTC
TRBV12-5,once,NA,TRBJ2-2,CASGEGNTGELFF,TGTGCTAGTGGTGAGGGGAACACCGGGGAGCTGTTTTTT
TRBV9,NA,TRBD2,TRBJ2-1,CASSTRLAGGNNEQFF,TGTGCCAGCAGCACACGACTAGCGGGAGGTAACAATGAGCAGTTCTTC